This T cell receptor (beta chain) was identified in a study of T-cell memory formation after mild COVID-19. This clonotype was picked up many times. Its antigen remains unknown. General observations from the study: Specificity for SARS-CoV-2 was not confirmed among the second-wave clones peaking on day 37.

Germline V CDR1 and CDR2: MNHEY, SVGEGT. This CDR3 is built from 14 residues. Trimming removed 8 bases from V and 0 bases from J, with 11 bases in between. TCRdb itself ran the 5' RACE reads through MiXCR, one entry per CDR3 protein. The sample records more than 100,000 distinct CDR3 sequences, about 6.5% being singletons. Sequencing input: PBMCs or a T cell subset sorted from them (not recorded which). The rearrangement links TRBV6-2 or TRBV6-3 to TRBJ2-1; possibly TRBD1 for D (5 bases). This TCR was recovered from an adult woman who had mild COVID-19 (a few samples of this study predate the infection). Cell type and time point are not known. Here the CDR3 DNA reads TGTGCCAGCCTAAGGGGCGGCTCCTACAATGAGCAGTTCTTC. Encoded protein: CASLRGGSYNEQFF.